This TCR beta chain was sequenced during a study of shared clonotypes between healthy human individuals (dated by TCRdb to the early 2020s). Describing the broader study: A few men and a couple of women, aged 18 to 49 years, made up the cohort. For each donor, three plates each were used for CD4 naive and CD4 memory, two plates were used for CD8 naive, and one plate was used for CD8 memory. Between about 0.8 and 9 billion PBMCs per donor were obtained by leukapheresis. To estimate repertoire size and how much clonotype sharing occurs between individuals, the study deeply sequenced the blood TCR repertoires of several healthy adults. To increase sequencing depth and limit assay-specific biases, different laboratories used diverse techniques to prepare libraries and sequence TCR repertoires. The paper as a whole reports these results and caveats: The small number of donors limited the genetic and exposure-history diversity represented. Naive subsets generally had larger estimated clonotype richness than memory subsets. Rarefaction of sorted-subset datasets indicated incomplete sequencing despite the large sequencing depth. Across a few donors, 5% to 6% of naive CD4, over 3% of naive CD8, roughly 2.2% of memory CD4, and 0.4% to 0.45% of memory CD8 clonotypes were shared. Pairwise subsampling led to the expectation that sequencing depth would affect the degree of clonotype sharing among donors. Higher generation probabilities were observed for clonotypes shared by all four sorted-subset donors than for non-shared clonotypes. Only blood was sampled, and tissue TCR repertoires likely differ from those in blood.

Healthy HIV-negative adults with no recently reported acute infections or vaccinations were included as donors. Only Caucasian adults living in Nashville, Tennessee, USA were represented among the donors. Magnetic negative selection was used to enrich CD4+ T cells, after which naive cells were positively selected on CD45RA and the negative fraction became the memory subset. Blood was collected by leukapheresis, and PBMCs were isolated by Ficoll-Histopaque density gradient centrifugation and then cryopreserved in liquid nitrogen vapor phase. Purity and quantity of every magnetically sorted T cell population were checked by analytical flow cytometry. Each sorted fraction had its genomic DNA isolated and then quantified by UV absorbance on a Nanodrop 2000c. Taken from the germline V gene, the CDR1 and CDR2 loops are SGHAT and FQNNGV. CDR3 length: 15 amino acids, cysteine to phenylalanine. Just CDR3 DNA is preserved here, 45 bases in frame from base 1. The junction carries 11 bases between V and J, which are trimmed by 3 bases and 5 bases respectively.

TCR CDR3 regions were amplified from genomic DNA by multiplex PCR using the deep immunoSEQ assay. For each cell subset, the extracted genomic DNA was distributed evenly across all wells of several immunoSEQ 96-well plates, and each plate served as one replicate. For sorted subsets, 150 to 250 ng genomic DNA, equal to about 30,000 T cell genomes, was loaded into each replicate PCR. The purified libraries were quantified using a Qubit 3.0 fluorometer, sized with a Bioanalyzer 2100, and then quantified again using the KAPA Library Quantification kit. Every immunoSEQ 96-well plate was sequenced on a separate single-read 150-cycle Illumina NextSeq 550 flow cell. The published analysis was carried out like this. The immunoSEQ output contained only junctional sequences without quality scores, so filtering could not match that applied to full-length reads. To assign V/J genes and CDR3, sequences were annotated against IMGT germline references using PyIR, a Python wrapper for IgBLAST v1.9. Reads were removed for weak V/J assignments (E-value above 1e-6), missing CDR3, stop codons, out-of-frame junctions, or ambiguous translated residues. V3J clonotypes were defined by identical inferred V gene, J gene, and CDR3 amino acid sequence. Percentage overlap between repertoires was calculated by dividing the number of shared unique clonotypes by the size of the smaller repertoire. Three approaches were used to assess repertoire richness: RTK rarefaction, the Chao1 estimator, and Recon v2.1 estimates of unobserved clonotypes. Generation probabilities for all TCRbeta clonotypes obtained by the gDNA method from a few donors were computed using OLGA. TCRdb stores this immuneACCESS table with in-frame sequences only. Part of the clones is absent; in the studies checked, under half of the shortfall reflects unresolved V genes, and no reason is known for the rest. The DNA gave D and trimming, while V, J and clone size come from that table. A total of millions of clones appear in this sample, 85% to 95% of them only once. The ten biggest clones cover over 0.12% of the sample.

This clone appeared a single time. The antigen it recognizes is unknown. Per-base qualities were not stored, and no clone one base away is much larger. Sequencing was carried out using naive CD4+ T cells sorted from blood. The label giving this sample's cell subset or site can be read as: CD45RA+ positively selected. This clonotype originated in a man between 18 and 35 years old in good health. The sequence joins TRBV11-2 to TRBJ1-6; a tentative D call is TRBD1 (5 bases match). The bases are TGTGCCAGCAGCTTGGGGGGAGGTAATAATTCACCCCTCCACTTT. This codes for CASSLGGGNNSPLHF.